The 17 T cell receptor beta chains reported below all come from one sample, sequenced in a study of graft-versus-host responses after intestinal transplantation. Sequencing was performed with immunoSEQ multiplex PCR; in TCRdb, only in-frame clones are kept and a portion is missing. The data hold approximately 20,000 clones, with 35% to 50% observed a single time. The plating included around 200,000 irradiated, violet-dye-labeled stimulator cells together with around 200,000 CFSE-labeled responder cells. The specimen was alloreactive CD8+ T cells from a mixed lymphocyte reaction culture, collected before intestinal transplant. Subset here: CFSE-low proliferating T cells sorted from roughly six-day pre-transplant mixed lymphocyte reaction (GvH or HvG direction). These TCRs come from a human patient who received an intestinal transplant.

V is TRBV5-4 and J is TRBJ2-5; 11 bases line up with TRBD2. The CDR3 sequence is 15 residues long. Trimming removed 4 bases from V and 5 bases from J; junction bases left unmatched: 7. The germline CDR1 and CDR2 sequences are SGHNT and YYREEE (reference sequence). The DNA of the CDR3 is TGTGCCAGCAGCATGCGACTAGCGGGAACGGAGACCCAGTACTTC. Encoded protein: CASSMRLAGTETQYF.

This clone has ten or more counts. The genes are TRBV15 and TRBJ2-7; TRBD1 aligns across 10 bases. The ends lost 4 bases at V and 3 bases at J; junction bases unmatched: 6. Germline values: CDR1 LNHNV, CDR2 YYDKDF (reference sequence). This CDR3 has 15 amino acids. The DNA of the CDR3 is TGTGCCACCAGCAACGGGACAGGGGTGTTCTACGAGCAGTACTTC. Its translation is CATSNGTGVFYEQYF.

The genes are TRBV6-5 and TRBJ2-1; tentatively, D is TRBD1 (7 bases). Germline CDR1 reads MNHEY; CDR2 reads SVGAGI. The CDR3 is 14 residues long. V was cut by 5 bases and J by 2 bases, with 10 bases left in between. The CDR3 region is CASSGGGTYNEQFF. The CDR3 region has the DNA TGTGCCAGCAGTGGAGGGGGCACCTACAATGAGCAGTTCTTC.

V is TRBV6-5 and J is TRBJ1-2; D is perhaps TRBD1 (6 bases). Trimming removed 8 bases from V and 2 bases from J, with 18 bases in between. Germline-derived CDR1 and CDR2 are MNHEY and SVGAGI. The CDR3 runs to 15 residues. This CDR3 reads CASRSPGGPNYGYTF. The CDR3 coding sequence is TGTGCCAGCCGCTCCCCTGGGGGGCCCAACTATGGCTACACCTTC.

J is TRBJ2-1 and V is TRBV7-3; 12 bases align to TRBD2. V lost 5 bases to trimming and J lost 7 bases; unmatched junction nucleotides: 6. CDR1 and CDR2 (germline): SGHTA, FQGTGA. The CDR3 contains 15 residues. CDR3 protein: CASSLSTSGSNEQFF. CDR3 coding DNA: TGTGCCAGCAGCCTTTCGACTAGCGGGAGTAATGAGCAGTTCTTC.

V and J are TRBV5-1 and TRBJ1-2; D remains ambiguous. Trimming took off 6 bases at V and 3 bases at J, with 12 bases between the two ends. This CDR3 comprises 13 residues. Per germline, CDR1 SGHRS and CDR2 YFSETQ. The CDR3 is CASTAMPDYGYTF. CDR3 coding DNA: TGCGCCAGCACCGCTATGCCAGACTATGGCTACACCTTC.

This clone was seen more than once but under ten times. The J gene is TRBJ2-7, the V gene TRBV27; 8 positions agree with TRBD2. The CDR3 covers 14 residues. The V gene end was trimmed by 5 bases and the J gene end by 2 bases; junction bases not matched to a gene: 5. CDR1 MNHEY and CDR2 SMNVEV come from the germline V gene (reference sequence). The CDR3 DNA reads TGTGCCAGCAGTGAAGAGCGGGGGACCTACGAGCAGTACTTC. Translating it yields CASSEERGTYEQYF.

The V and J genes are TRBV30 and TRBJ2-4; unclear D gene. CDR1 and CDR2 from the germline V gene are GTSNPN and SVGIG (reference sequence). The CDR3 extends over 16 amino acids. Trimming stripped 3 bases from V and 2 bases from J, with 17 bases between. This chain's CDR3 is CAWSLGLGETKNIQYF. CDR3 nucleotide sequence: TGTGCCTGGAGCTTAGGGTTGGGTGAGACCAAAAACATTCAGTACTTC.

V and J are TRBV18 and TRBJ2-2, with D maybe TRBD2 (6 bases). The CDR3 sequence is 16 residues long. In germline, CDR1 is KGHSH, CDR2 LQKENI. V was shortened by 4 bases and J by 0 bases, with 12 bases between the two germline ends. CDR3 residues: CASSRGLTTNTGELFF. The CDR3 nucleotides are TGTGCCAGCTCACGAGGACTAACTACGAACACCGGGGAGCTGTTTTTT.

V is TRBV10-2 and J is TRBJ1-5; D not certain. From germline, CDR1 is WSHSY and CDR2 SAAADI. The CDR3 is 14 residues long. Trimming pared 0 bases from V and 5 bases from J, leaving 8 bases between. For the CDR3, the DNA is TGCGCCAGCAGTGAGTCGGGGATCTATCAGCCCCAGCATTTT. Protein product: CASSESGIYQPQHF.

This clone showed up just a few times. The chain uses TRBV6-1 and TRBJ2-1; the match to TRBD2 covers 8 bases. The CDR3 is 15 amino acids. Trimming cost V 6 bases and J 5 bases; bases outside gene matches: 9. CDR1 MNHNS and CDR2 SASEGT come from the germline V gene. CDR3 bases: TGTGCCAGCAGACACAGCGGGAGTAAGCACAATGAGCAGTTCTTC. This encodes CASRHSGSKHNEQFF.

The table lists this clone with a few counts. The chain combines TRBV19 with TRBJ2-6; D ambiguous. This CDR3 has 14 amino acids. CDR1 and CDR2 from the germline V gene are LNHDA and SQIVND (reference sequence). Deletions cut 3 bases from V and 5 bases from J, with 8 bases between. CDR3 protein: CASSMAAWANVLTF. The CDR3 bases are TGTGCCAGTAGTATGGCGGCCTGGGCCAACGTCCTGACTTTC. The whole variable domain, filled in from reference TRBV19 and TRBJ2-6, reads DGGITQSPKYLFRKEGQNVTLSCEQNLNHDAMYWYRQDPGQGLRLIYYSQIVNDFQKGDIAEGYSVSREKKESFPLTVTSAQKNPTAFYLCASSMAAWANVLTFGAGSRLTVL.

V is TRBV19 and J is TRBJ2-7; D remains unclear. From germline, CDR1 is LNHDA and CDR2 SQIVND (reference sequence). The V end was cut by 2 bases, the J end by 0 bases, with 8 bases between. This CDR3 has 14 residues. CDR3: CASSINIDSYEQYF. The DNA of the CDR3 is TGTGCCAGTAGTATAAACATTGACTCCTACGAGCAGTACTTC.

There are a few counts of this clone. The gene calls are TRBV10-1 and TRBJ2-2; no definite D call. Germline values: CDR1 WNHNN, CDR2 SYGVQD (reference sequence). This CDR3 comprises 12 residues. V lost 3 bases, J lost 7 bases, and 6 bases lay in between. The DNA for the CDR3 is TGCGCCAGCAGTGAAGGAGTCGGGGAGCTGTTTTTT. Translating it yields CASSEGVGELFF.

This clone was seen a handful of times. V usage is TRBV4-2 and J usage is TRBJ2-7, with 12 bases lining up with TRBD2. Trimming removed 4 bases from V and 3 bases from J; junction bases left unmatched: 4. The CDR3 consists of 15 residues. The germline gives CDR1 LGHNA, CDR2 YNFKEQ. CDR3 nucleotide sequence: TGTGCCAGCAGCCCTCGGACTAGCGGGAACTACGAGCAGTACTTC. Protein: CASSPRTSGNYEQYF.

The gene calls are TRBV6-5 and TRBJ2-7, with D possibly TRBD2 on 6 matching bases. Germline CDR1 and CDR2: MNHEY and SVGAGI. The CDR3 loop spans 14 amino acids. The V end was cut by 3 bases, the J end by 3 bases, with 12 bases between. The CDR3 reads CASSYSGVGYEQYF. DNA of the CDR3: TGTGCCAGCAGTTATAGCGGAGTGGGCTACGAGCAGTACTTC.

CDR3 residues: CASSFMTANTGELFF. DNA of the CDR3: TGCGCCAGCAGCTTCATGACAGCAAACACCGGGGAGCTGTTTTTT. The gene calls are TRBV5-1 and TRBJ2-2, with D possibly being TRBD1 (5 bases). V was pared by 2 bases and J by 2 bases, with 10 bases between. Germline CDR1 is SGHRS and CDR2 is YFSETQ. The CDR3 is made up of 15 amino acids.